This entry concerns a single T cell receptor (beta chain). Antigen unknown. These data are taken from a study of a mutant IDH1 vaccine in newly diagnosed glioma. Time point defined: week 5, during vaccination. It was 300 ug of mutant IDH1 20-mer peptide that made up each vaccine dose, given with topical imiquimod. The astrocytomas were IDH1-mutant, ATRX-negative, and WHO grade 3 or 4. Profiling relied on immunoSEQ multiplex PCR, and the TCRdb table lists in-frame clones only, not all of them. The sample holds more than 25,000 clones; 70% to 90% are singletons and the top ten take over 15%. The receptor comes from a man aged 18 to 29 with glioma. Sample: PBMCs, taken from a glioma patient whose treatment included an IDH1 peptide vaccine.

CDR3 amino acids: CAISPLAGQGRHEQYF. CDR3 coding DNA: TGTGCCATCAGCCCGCTAGCGGGACAGGGAAGGCACGAGCAGTACTTC. This chain links TRBV10-3 with TRBJ2-7; the D gene could be TRBD1 or TRBD2 (9 bases each). The V gene's germline CDR1 is ENHRY and CDR2 SYGVKD. The CDR3 extends over 16 amino acids. The V end lost 6 bases, the J end lost 5 bases, and 23 bases lay between the germline ends.